These 10 T cell receptor beta chains originate from one sample sequenced in a study of T cell responses to AZD1222 COVID-19 vaccine. Using immunoSEQ multiplex PCR, the repertoire was profiled, and TCRdb retains in-frame clones only, with some absent. The table has some 140,000 clones, less than 90% seen once. The sequenced sample was peripheral blood, obtained on day 0 of MenACWY control vaccination. These receptor sequences come from an adult in good health.

The chain couples TRBV2 to TRBJ2-7; D is possibly TRBD1 (6 bases). This CDR3 has 14 amino acids. The germline gives CDR1 SNHLY, CDR2 FYNNEI. V was clipped by 5 bases and J by 3 bases, with 14 bases between them. The CDR3 region is CASSSRGRSYEQYF. The CDR3 bases are TGTGCCAGCAGTTCCAGGGGCAGAAGCTACGAGCAGTACTTC.

Only one count was recorded for this clone. This chain links TRBV7-6 with TRBJ2-7; D not certain. Germline V gene data show CDR1 as SGHVS and CDR2 as FNYEAQ. There are 14 residues in the CDR3. Trimming left V 2 bases short and J 3 bases short, with 11 bases between. The CDR3 DNA follows: TGTGCCAGCAGCTTACAAGTTGAAGTCTACGAGCAGTACTTC. It translates to CASSLQVEVYEQYF.

The rearrangement links TRBV3-1 (or the pseudogene TRBV3-2) to TRBJ1-6; D is ambiguous. CDR3 length: 19 residues. Germline CDR1 reads LGHDT; CDR2 reads YNNKEL (reference sequence). The V gene lost 8 bases and the J gene lost 5 bases, with 28 bases spanning the gap. As DNA, the CDR3 is TGTGCCAGCTTTGTTATGGAGACCTCCAAGAGGGTTGATAATTCACCCCTCCACTTT. This encodes CASFVMETSKRVDNSPLHF.

The genes are TRBV18 and TRBJ2-1; 7 bases map to TRBD1. Trimming took 3 bases from V and 3 from J; bases not matched to a gene: 8. Germline V lookup: CDR1 KGHSH, CDR2 LQKENI. The CDR3 spans 16 residues. The chain's CDR3 is CASSPRGQSDYNEQFF. DNA of the CDR3: TGTGCCAGCTCACCGAGGGGACAGTCTGACTACAATGAGCAGTTCTTC.

V gene TRBV11-2 combines with J gene TRBJ2-1; TRBD1 aligns across 9 bases. This CDR3 has 14 residues. Germline-derived CDR1 and CDR2 are SGHAT and FQNNGV. Unmatched junction bases numbered 7, after V lost 4 bases and J lost 9 bases. CDR3 DNA sequence: TGTGCCAGCAGCTCTACAGGGGGCCGGGGTGAGCAGTTCTTC. Protein sequence: CASSSTGGRGEQFF. The whole variable domain, filled in from reference TRBV11-2 and TRBJ2-1, reads EAGVAQSPRYKIIEKRQSVAFWCNPISGHATLYWYQQILGQGPKLLIQFQNNGVVDDSQLPKDRFSAERLKGVDSTLKIQPAKLEDSAVYLCASSSTGGRGEQFFGPGTRLTVL.

This clone was recorded once. Other DNA sequences within the sample encode an identical CDR3. V gene TRBV7-2 combines with J gene TRBJ2-1; D may be TRBD1 (6 bases). The CDR3 totals 14 residues. Germline loops: CDR1 SGHTA, CDR2 FQGNSA. Deletions cut 1 base from V and 4 bases from J, with 8 bases between. CDR3 sequence (DNA): TGTGCCAGCAGCTTAGGGACAGTATACAATGAGCAGTTCTTC. This gives the protein CASSLGTVYNEQFF.

In DNA, the CDR3 is TGTGCCAGCAGCCACGGGACTAGCGGCACGGGGTTCTTC. It encodes CASSHGTSGTGFF. The V and J genes are TRBV7-8 and TRBJ2-1; 11 nucleotides agree with TRBD2. The germline V gene encodes CDR1 SGHVS and CDR2 FQNEAQ. The J segment lost 15 bases and the V segment lost 5 bases, leaving 9 bases of the junction unmatched. The CDR3 consists of 13 residues.

This chain uses TRBV19 with TRBJ2-2; D is perhaps TRBD1 (6 bases). The V end was cut by 3 bases, the J end by 1 base, with 6 bases between. This CDR3 spans 14 amino acids. Germline V gives CDR1 LNHDA, CDR2 SQIVND (reference sequence). CDR3 protein: CASSMDRNTGELFF. CDR3 DNA: TGTGCCAGTAGTATGGACAGGAACACCGGGGAGCTGTTTTTT.

This clone was seen just once. J is TRBJ1-1 and V is TRBV6-5; unclear D gene. Germline V gene sequence: CDR1 MNHEY, CDR2 SVGAGI. The CDR3 runs to 15 residues. The V end lost 7 bases, the J end lost 6 bases, and 21 bases lay between the germline ends. The CDR3 loop reads CASNAGPRAWAEAFF. CDR3 sequence (DNA): TGTGCCAGCAATGCAGGCCCAAGGGCCTGGGCTGAAGCTTTCTTT.

The V gene is TRBV11-2, the J gene TRBJ2-3, with 7 bases lining up with TRBD1. This CDR3 contains 14 residues. Germline CDR1 is SGHAT and CDR2 is FQNNGV. After removal of 5 bases from V and 1 base from J, the junction contained 3 bases not matched to a gene. The CDR3 loop reads CASSLTGGTDTQYF. The CDR3 region has the DNA TGTGCCAGCAGCCTCACAGGGGGCACAGATACGCAGTATTTT.